This record concerns one TCR beta chain sequence. Its antigen remains unknown. A second PCR of roughly 7 to 11 cycles used a sample-barcoded 5' primer and a J-beta primer mix. A single record per CDR3 protein comes from TCRdb applying MiXCR to the 5' RACE reads. The sample lists about 970,000 distinct CDR3 sequences; about 51% were seen once. This entry is derived from a study of blood T cells in healthy people across ages. The CDR3 is 13 residues long. Per the germline V gene, CDR1 is SEHNR and CDR2 is FQNEAQ (reference sequence). Trimming pared 8 bases from V and 2 bases from J, leaving 13 bases between. There were at least 5.5 micrograms of total RNA extracted from every sample. General study points: TCR beta diversity per million T cells fell roughly linearly with age. No conclusive comparison of naive versus antigen-experienced cells was possible with unsorted PBMCs.

The source is a woman aged 55 to 70 in good health. This chain connects TRBV7-9 to TRBJ2-7; D may be TRBD1 (5 bases). Sample: blood. The CDR3 DNA sequence: TGTGCCAGCGTCAGGGATCCCCCCTACGAGCAGTACTTC. The encoded protein is CASVRDPPYEQYF.